These T cell receptor beta chains were read from a single sample in a study of T cell changes during pregnancy in multiple sclerosis. The data were produced by immunoSEQ multiplex PCR, yet TCRdb's version contains in-frame clones alone and is incomplete. The table shows 66,000 or so clones, with about 91% occurring only once. The sample was CD8+ T cells from peripheral blood mononuclear cells, taken before pregnancy. These receptors came from a female donor with multiple sclerosis, enrolled in a pregnancy study. CDR3s include the opening cysteine and the closing phenylalanine or tryptophan. Each record gives: CDR3 DNA, CDR3 protein, J gene, clone size, D gene, V gene. A D gene is named only where the DNA matches it firmly. Only some rows state a clone size, as once, few, many or a class for expanded clones.

DNA: TGTGCCAGCAGTTCGTATATAGGGACATTCGGCGGCTACACCTTC
CDR3: CASSSYIGTFGGYTF
J: TRBJ1-2
size: NA
D: NA
V: TRBV27

DNA: TGTGCCAGCAGCTTGGTACAGGGTTACAATGAGCAGTTCTTC
CDR3: CASSLVQGYNEQFF
J: TRBJ2-1
size: NA
D: NA
V: TRBV5-4

DNA: TGCAGCGTTGAGGGAGGGGCCAGCTCTGGGGCCAACGTCCTGACTTTC
CDR3: CSVEGGASSGANVLTF
J: TRBJ2-6
size: NA
D: TRBD2
V: TRBV29-1

DNA: TGTGCCAGCAGCCCCGGGACAGGCTACGAGCAGTACTTC
CDR3: CASSPGTGYEQYF
J: TRBJ2-7
size: once
D: TRBD1
V: TRBV7-6

DNA: TGTGCCAGCCCTGGGTCCAGGGGATCCAACGAGCAGTACTTC
CDR3: CASPGSRGSNEQYF
J: TRBJ2-7
size: NA
D: NA
V: TRBV6-1

DNA: TGTGCCAGCTGCCGAGAAGGGGACAGGGGTAATAGCAATCAGCCCCAGCATTTT
CDR3: CASCREGDRGNSNQPQHF
J: TRBJ1-5
size: NA
D: TRBD1
V: TRBV2

DNA: TGTGCCACCAGCACAGCGGGGGCCTCCTACGAGCAGTACTTC
CDR3: CATSTAGASYEQYF
J: TRBJ2-7
size: NA
D: TRBD2
V: TRBV15

DNA: TGCGCCAGCAGCCAAGATAAAGGGGTCAGGCACGAGCAGTACTTC
CDR3: CASSQDKGVRHEQYF
J: TRBJ2-7
size: once
D: NA
V: TRBV4-1

DNA: TGTGCCACCAGCAGAGGGCAGGGGTGGGAGAACACTGAAGCTTTCTTT
CDR3: CATSRGQGWENTEAFF
J: TRBJ1-1
size: NA
D: NA
V: TRBV15

DNA: TGCGCCAGCAGCCAAGATCGGGACACGAACACCGGGGAGCTGTTTTTT
CDR3: CASSQDRDTNTGELFF
J: TRBJ2-2
size: few
D: NA
V: TRBV4-1

DNA: TGTGCTAGTGGTTTGGATTTGACAGGGCGAATGAACACTGAAGCTTTCTTT
CDR3: CASGLDLTGRMNTEAFF
J: TRBJ1-1
size: NA
D: TRBD1
V: TRBV12-5

DNA: TGTGCCAGCAACCCCTCGGCAGGGGCCTACGAGCAGTACTTC
CDR3: CASNPSAGAYEQYF
J: TRBJ2-7
size: few
D: NA
V: TRBV28

DNA: TGTGCCAGCAGTTACGCGGAGCCCTACGAGCAGTACTTC
CDR3: CASSYAEPYEQYF
J: TRBJ2-7
size: NA
D: NA
V: TRBV6-5

DNA: TGTGCCAGCAGTGATCCCGGGACAACGAACACCGGGGAGCTGTTTTTT
CDR3: CASSDPGTTNTGELFF
J: TRBJ2-2
size: NA
D: NA
V: TRBV25-1

DNA: TGTGCCAGCAGTCGGGACTGGCCGCCTAGCACAGATACGCAGTATTTT
CDR3: CASSRDWPPSTDTQYF
J: TRBJ2-3
size: NA
D: NA
V: TRBV9

DNA: TGCAGCGTACGGGACAGTTGGCGAAACACCATATATTTT
CDR3: CSVRDSWRNTIYF
J: TRBJ1-3
size: NA
D: TRBD1
V: TRBV29-1

DNA: TGTGCCAGCAGTTTAGTCCTTGCAACTAATGAAAAACTGTTTTTT
CDR3: CASSLVLATNEKLFF
J: TRBJ1-4
size: NA
D: NA
V: TRBV27

DNA: TGCGCCAGCAGCCAAGGTAGGGGCGGTCAGCCCCAGCATTTT
CDR3: CASSQGRGGQPQHF
J: TRBJ1-5
size: NA
D: NA
V: TRBV4-1

DNA: TGCGCCAGCAGCCAGACAGGGAATGGCTACACCTTC
CDR3: CASSQTGNGYTF
J: TRBJ1-2
size: NA
D: TRBD1
V: TRBV4-1

DNA: TGTGCCAGTAGTATCCTGACAGGGGGGAGGTTGAACACTGAAGCTTTCTTT
CDR3: CASSILTGGRLNTEAFF
J: TRBJ1-1
size: NA
D: TRBD1
V: TRBV19

DNA: TGTGCCAGCAGTGGAATGGGGGGTAGCAATCAGCCCCAGCATTTT
CDR3: CASSGMGGSNQPQHF
J: TRBJ1-5
size: few
D: NA
V: TRBV6-1

DNA: TGTGCCAGCAGTTTCGATACAGCCAGGATGGATGAGCAGTTCTTC
CDR3: CASSFDTARMDEQFF
J: TRBJ2-1
size: NA
D: NA
V: TRBV27

DNA: TGTGCCACCAGCAGAGCTGGAGGGCAGCAGCCCCAGCATTTT
CDR3: CATSRAGGQQPQHF
J: TRBJ1-5
size: NA
D: NA
V: TRBV15

DNA: TGTGCCAGCAGGGAGCCGGGGGGCGTTTTCAATGAGCAGTTCTTC
CDR3: CASREPGGVFNEQFF
J: TRBJ2-1
size: NA
D: NA
V: TRBV4-2

DNA: TGTGCCAGCAGTTCCGGGACAGGGACCAATCAGCCCCAGCATTTT
CDR3: CASSSGTGTNQPQHF
J: TRBJ1-5
size: NA
D: TRBD1
V: TRBV27

DNA: TGTGCCAGCAGTGACAGTCACGACAGCGTATTTGAAGCTTTCTTT
CDR3: CASSDSHDSVFEAFF
J: TRBJ1-1
size: NA
D: NA
V: TRBV6-4

DNA: TGTGCCAGCAGCTTGGACCCCGAGAGCCAAGAGACCCAGTACTTC
CDR3: CASSLDPESQETQYF
J: TRBJ2-5
size: NA
D: NA
V: TRBV5-6

DNA: TGTGCCAGCAGCGAGGGACAGGGGCGACACACTGAAGCTTTCTTT
CDR3: CASSEGQGRHTEAFF
J: TRBJ1-1
size: NA
D: TRBD1
V: TRBV13

DNA: TGTGCCAGCAGTCCGACTAGCGGGGAAGTGAGCTCCTACAATGAGCAGTTCTTC
CDR3: CASSPTSGEVSSYNEQFF
J: TRBJ2-1
size: NA
D: TRBD2
V: TRBV27

DNA: TGTGCCAGCAGCTTGCAGGACAGATACAATGAGCAGTTCTTC
CDR3: CASSLQDRYNEQFF
J: TRBJ2-1
size: NA
D: NA
V: TRBV5-6

DNA: TGTGCCAGCAGTGTAGGGCAGGGACTTAGTCAGCCCCAGCATTTT
CDR3: CASSVGQGLSQPQHF
J: TRBJ1-5
size: NA
D: NA
V: TRBV27

DNA: TGTGCCAGCAGCCAAGCCGAAGACAGACACGATCAGCCCCAGCATTTT
CDR3: CASSQAEDRHDQPQHF
J: TRBJ1-5
size: NA
D: NA
V: TRBV4-2

DNA: TGTGCCAGCAGTTTTGGACAGGGGGGGCGAGAGACCCAGTACTTC
CDR3: CASSFGQGGRETQYF
J: TRBJ2-5
size: NA
D: TRBD1
V: TRBV6-5

DNA: TGTGCCAGTAGTATAGCTGCGGGGGATCTCCAAGGGGCTTTCTTT
CDR3: CASSIAAGDLQGAFF
J: TRBJ1-1
size: NA
D: NA
V: TRBV19

DNA: TGTGCCAGCAGCGTAGGGACAGGGACGGGGACAGATACGCAGTATTTT
CDR3: CASSVGTGTGTDTQYF
J: TRBJ2-3
size: NA
D: TRBD1
V: TRBV9

DNA: TGTGCCAGCAGTGACTCCCCGGGACAGCAAGCTTTCTTT
CDR3: CASSDSPGQQAFF
J: TRBJ1-1
size: NA
D: TRBD1
V: TRBV6-4

DNA: TGTGCCAGCAGTTATAACCCGGGACAGGGGGCAGGGGAGCAGTACTTC
CDR3: CASSYNPGQGAGEQYF
J: TRBJ2-7
size: few
D: TRBD1
V: TRBV6-5

DNA: TGTGCCAGCAGCTTCTCAGGGGCTGGGACTGAAGCTTTCTTT
CDR3: CASSFSGAGTEAFF
J: TRBJ1-1
size: NA
D: NA
V: TRBV5-6

DNA: TGTGCCAGCAGCCAGGGACTAGCGGGGGGGCCGGGCACAGATACGCAGTATTTT
CDR3: CASSQGLAGGPGTDTQYF
J: TRBJ2-3
size: NA
D: TRBD2
V: TRBV4-2

DNA: TGCAGCGTTGAACAGGGCCCGGGCGAGCAGTACTTC
CDR3: CSVEQGPGEQYF
J: TRBJ2-7
size: NA
D: NA
V: TRBV29-1